One T cell receptor beta chain is described in this entry. This sample is part of a study of control samples from healthy donors and cancer patients. Germline lookup yields CDR1 MNHNS and CDR2 SASEGT. CDR3 size: 15 residues. V shed 2 bases and J shed 0 bases, with 10 bases lying between them. The data were produced by immunoSEQ multiplex PCR, yet TCRdb's version contains in-frame clones alone and is incomplete. The table includes fewer than 200,000 clones, around 87% detected once. The V gene is TRBV6-1, the J gene TRBJ1-1, with D possibly TRBD1 on 5 matching bases. The clonotype was recovered from a woman aged 50 to 60 in good health. Sequenced material: blood. The CDR3, as DNA: TGTGCCAGCAGTGAACCGGGGCACTTGAACACTGAAGCTTTCTTT. Translating gives CASSEPGHLNTEAFF.